Below, 14 T cell receptor beta chains from the same sample are listed, as sequenced in a study of PD-1 blockade in mismatch repair-deficient tumors. The repertoire was sequenced with immunoSEQ multiplex PCR; TCRdb's copy has only in-frame clones and lacks some. The sample lists some 25,000 clones, roughly 84% seen once, with under 3.5% in the top ten. The starting material was PBMCs, obtained before pembrolizumab treatment. All receptors derive from an adult with mismatch repair-deficient cancer.

The rearrangement joins TRBV6-5 to TRBJ2-1; 7 bases fit TRBD2. Germline V lookup: CDR1 MNHEY, CDR2 SVGAGI. CDR3 length equals 15 residues. Trimming at V came to 6 bases and at J to 5 bases, leaving 10 bases not matched to a gene. CDR3 region: CASRYQGLSHNEQFF. CDR3 bases: TGTGCCAGCAGATACCAGGGACTATCTCACAATGAGCAGTTCTTC.

The chain couples TRBV7-8 to TRBJ2-1; 13 bases line up with TRBD2. The CDR3 is made up of 19 amino acids. CDR1 and CDR2 (germline): SGHVS, FQNEAQ. The V segment lost 4 bases and the J segment 2 bases; nucleotides outside the gene matches: 11. The CDR3 nucleotides are TGTGCCAGCAGCTGGACTAGCGGGAGAGCACGAACCCCCTACAATGAGCAGTTCTTC. Translating gives CASSWTSGRARTPYNEQFF.

The DNA of the CDR3 is TGTGCCAGCAGTTTATTACTGAACAATGAGCAGTTCTTC. This sequence encodes CASSLLLNNEQFF. The chain links TRBV27 to TRBJ2-1; D is uncertain. The germline gives CDR1 MNHEY, CDR2 SMNVEV (reference sequence). The CDR3 is 13 residues long. Trimming removed 1 base from V and 5 bases from J, with 6 bases in between.

This chain links TRBV29-1 with TRBJ1-3; 7 nucleotides match TRBD1. CDR1 SQVTM and CDR2 ANQGSEA come from the germline V gene. This CDR3 comprises 14 residues. V gave up 7 bases and J gave up 0 bases; unmatched junction bases: 6. The CDR3 sequence: CSAVRDSSGNTIYF. The CDR3 coding sequence is TGCAGCGCCGTACGGGACAGCTCTGGAAACACCATATATTTT.

CDR3 loop: CASSEQVSNYGYTF. The CDR3 DNA is TGTGCCAGCAGTGAACAGGTTTCTAACTATGGCTACACCTTC. The rearrangement joins TRBV28 to TRBJ1-2; possible D gene TRBD1, 5 bases. Germline loops: CDR1 MDHEN, CDR2 SYDVKM. The CDR3 length is 14 residues. With 5 bases removed from V and 0 bases from J, the gap between germline ends came to 10 bases.

This clone turned up a few times. This sequence joins TRBV2 and TRBJ1-1, with 8 bases identical to TRBD1. J lost 3 bases, V lost 9 bases, and 3 bases had no gene match. The CDR3 length is 12 residues. Germline lookup yields CDR1 SNHLY and CDR2 FYNNEI. CDR3 in DNA: TGTGCCAGAGGACAGGGCGACACTGAAGCTTTCTTT. It yields the protein CARGQGDTEAFF. The complete variable domain, with remaining parts taken from reference TRBV2 and TRBJ1-1, reads EPEVTQTPSHQVTQMGQEVILRCVPISNHLYFYWYRQILGQKVEFLVSFYNNEISEKSEIFDDQFSVERPDGSNFTLKIRSTKLEDSAMYFCARGQGDTEAFFGQGTRLTVV.

This rearrangement joins TRBV13 to TRBJ2-7, with 7 bases aligning to TRBD2. CDR1 is PRHDT and CDR2 is FYEKMQ in the germline V gene (reference sequence). The junction had 6 bases not matched to a gene; V was cut back by 3 bases and J by 1 base. This CDR3 region has 15 residues. This CDR3 reads CASSFRAGVSYEQYF. CDR3 coding DNA: TGTGCCAGCAGCTTCCGGGCGGGAGTGTCCTACGAGCAGTACTTC. The full variable domain, its missing parts supplied by reference TRBV13 and TRBJ2-7, is AAGVIQSPRHLIKEKRETATLKCYPIPRHDTVYWYQQGPGQDPQFLISFYEKMQSDKGSIPDRFSAQQFSDYHSELNMSSLELGDSALYFCASSFRAGVSYEQYFGPGTRLTVT.

The chain couples TRBV5-1 to TRBJ2-7; TRBD1 matches at 8 bases. Germline values: CDR1 SGHRS, CDR2 YFSETQ. The CDR3 totals 17 residues. The ends lost 1 base at V and 0 bases at J; junction bases unmatched: 9. The CDR3 loop reads CASSLFLPGGNSYEQYF. CDR3 sequence (DNA): TGCGCCAGCAGCTTGTTTCTCCCAGGGGGCAACTCCTACGAGCAGTACTTC. Based on the CDR3 plus reference TRBV5-1 and TRBJ2-7, the full variable domain is KAGVTQTPRYLIKTRGQQVTLSCSPISGHRSVSWYQQTPGQGLQFLFEYFSETQRNKGNFPGRFSGRQFSNSRSEMNVSTLELGDSALYLCASSLFLPGGNSYEQYFGPGTRLTVT.

The chain recombines TRBV7-3 with TRBJ2-3; D perhaps matches TRBD1 (6 bases). Germline V lookup: CDR1 SGHTA, CDR2 FQGTGA. The CDR3 is made up of 14 amino acids. The V end was cut by 9 bases, the J end by 1 base, with 14 bases between. The CDR3 DNA follows: TGTGCCAGGGGACACAGGACCCGCACAGATACGCAGTATTTT. Protein: CARGHRTRTDTQYF.

This sequence joins TRBV7-3 and TRBJ2-6, with 7 nucleotides matching TRBD2. V lost 5 bases and J lost 0; bases outside the gene matches: 1. Germline-derived CDR1 and CDR2 are SGHTA and FQGTGA. This CDR3 has 15 residues. The DNA of the CDR3 is TGTGCCAGCAGCGCGGGGGACTCTGGGGCCAACGTCCTGACTTTC. Translation gives CASSAGDSGANVLTF.

This chain connects TRBV7-2 to TRBJ1-3; 11 bases line up with TRBD1. This CDR3 comprises 15 residues. Germline-derived CDR1 and CDR2 are SGHTA and FQGNSA. V dropped 3 bases and J dropped 8; count of bases not matched to a gene: 6. CDR3 in DNA: TGTGCCAGCAGCTTCCGGACAGGGGGCGCGGACACCATATATTTT. Translating gives CASSFRTGGADTIYF.

V and J are TRBV19 and TRBJ1-5; the match to TRBD1 covers 10 bases. The CDR3 is 14 amino acids. CDR1 is LNHDA and CDR2 is SQIVND in the germline V gene (reference sequence). V shed 4 bases, J shed 4 bases, and the junction held 1 base outside the gene matches. CDR3 sequence reads: CASSTGQGNQPQHF. The CDR3 coding sequence is TGTGCCAGTAGTACGGGACAGGGGAATCAGCCCCAGCATTTT.

The CDR3 protein is CASSLSHGEGETQYF. CDR3 in DNA: TGTGCCAGCAGCTTATCCCACGGCGAGGGCGAGACCCAGTACTTC. The V and J genes are TRBV7-9 and TRBJ2-5; D is perhaps TRBD2 (5 bases). V was trimmed by 2 bases and J by 5 bases, leaving 15 bases between them. The CDR3 sequence is 15 residues long. Germline assignment: CDR1 SEHNR and CDR2 FQNEAQ (reference sequence).

The chain carries TRBV4-1 and TRBJ2-7; possibly TRBD1 for D (5 bases). Germline-derived CDR1 and CDR2 are MGHRA and YSYEKL. V lost 0 bases and J 5 bases, leaving 8 bases between the germline ends. The CDR3 loop spans 13 amino acids. CDR3 nucleotides: TGCGCCAGCAGCCAAGATACCAGGGACGAGCAGTACTTC. It translates to CASSQDTRDEQYF.